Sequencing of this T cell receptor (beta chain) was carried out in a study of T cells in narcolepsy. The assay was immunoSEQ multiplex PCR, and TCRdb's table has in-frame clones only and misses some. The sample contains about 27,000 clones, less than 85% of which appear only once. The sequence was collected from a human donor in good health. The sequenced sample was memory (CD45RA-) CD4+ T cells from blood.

CDR3 sequence (DNA): TGTGCCAGCCAGGGGGCCGCAGGCTCCGTTGAAAAACTGTTTTTT. Encoded protein: CASQGAAGSVEKLFF. The chain recombines TRBV28 with TRBJ1-4; 8 bases are a match to TRBD1. Germline CDR1 is MDHEN and CDR2 is SYDVKM. The CDR3 length is 15 residues. Trimming took 8 bases from V and 7 from J; bases not matched to a gene: 12.